The clone carrying this T cell receptor beta chain appeared many times. Antigen specificity is unknown. The data were taken from a study of early T cells in non-severe SARS-CoV-2 infection. The overall study: Sequencing was performed on bulk RNA from unsorted whole blood, leaving chains unpaired. Study findings and constraints: Sequences matched to VDJdb favored anti-spike CD8 responses, while private and CD4 specificities were missed.

V lost 5 bases, J lost 10 bases, and 15 bases lay in between. Germline CDR1 SQVTM, CDR2 ANQGSEA. The CDR3 consists of 12 residues. Researchers tagged individual cDNA molecules with unique molecular identifiers. TCRdb analysed the 5' RACE reads with MiXCR anew, one entry per CDR3 protein. The sample records tens of thousands of distinct CDR3 sequences, approximately 5% being singletons. The sequence came from an adult who was a healthcare worker with PCR-confirmed SARS-CoV-2 infection or an uninfected control (not recorded which). This chain uses TRBV29-1 with TRBJ2-1, with D perhaps TRBD1 or TRBD2 (5 bases each). The sequencing input was whole blood. This CDR3 is CSVLQLWGEQFF. The CDR3 DNA reads as TGCAGCGTTCTCCAGCTATGGGGGGAGCAGTTCTTC.